These 27 T cell receptor beta chains share one sample of origin, sequenced in a study of blood T cell repertoires in COVID-19 (dated by TCRdb to about 2020). The receptor library was made with the immunoSEQ multiplex PCR assay. Drawn from immuneACCESS, this table holds only the in-frame rearrangements with V and J called that TCRdb kept. Clones are partly lost; checked studies trace under half to an unresolved V gene and leave the rest unexplained. Present in this sample are about 370,000 clones, roughly nine tenths of which were seen just once. In total, the top ten clones hold 3% of the sample. The sequencing sample was made of peripheral blood. The receptors were gathered from a woman aged 30 to 39 with COVID-19, enrolled during active disease.

The chain couples TRBV4-2 to TRBJ1-2; D is uncertain. Germline V gives CDR1 LGHNA, CDR2 YNFKEQ. Trimming stripped 0 bases from V and 0 bases from J, with 5 bases between. This CDR3 region has 14 residues. CDR3 DNA sequence: TGTGCCAGCAGCCAAGATCGAGCTAACTATGGCTACACCTTC. It is translated as CASSQDRANYGYTF.

The J gene is TRBJ2-2, the V gene TRBV11-3; D is perhaps TRBD1 (6 bases). The CDR3 spans 17 residues. The germline V and J ends were trimmed by 7 bases and 4 bases, with 22 bases remaining between them. Germline V gene lookup returns CDR1 SGHNT and CDR2 YENEEA. CDR3 bases: TGTGCCAGCACTCCTGGTGGGGGCGCAGGGAGCACCGGGGAGCTGTTTTTT. It yields the protein CASTPGGGAGSTGELFF.

This chain joins TRBV7-9 and TRBJ1-4, with TRBD1 identical over 9 bases. Per germline, CDR1 SEHNR and CDR2 FQNEAQ (reference sequence). This CDR3 has 18 residues. Unmatched junction bases numbered 14, after V lost 5 bases and J lost 4 bases. The CDR3 region is CASSPGRDRDPYNEKLFF. The CDR3 nucleotides are TGTGCCAGCAGCCCGGGCCGGGACAGGGACCCCTATAATGAAAAACTGTTTTTT.

The chain recombines TRBV7-2 with TRBJ2-1, with 7 bases identical to TRBD2. CDR3 size: 16 residues. V shed 5 bases, J shed 4 bases, and the junction held 11 bases outside the gene matches. Germline CDR1 reads SGHTA; CDR2 reads FQGNSA. The CDR3 nucleotides are TGTGCCAGCAGCGTTAACGGCGGGGGAGAATACAATGAGCAGTTCTTC. Translation gives CASSVNGGGEYNEQFF.

The J gene is TRBJ2-1, the V gene TRBV5-4; 14 bases match TRBD2. This CDR3 is built from 16 residues. V was clipped by 2 bases and J by 7 bases; unmatched bases: 5. Looked up from germline, CDR1 is SGHNT and CDR2 is YYREEE (reference sequence). CDR3 DNA sequence: TGTGCCAGCAGCTTCCCGACTAGCGGGAGGGTGAATGAGCAGTTCTTC. Its protein is CASSFPTSGRVNEQFF.

The CDR3 protein is CASSIGTIKETQYF. CDR3 DNA sequence: TGTGCCAGCAGCATTGGGACTATAAAAGAGACCCAGTACTTC. The J gene is TRBJ2-5, the V gene TRBV6-6; 7 bases fit TRBD2. Germline V lookup: CDR1 MNHNY, CDR2 SVGAGI (reference sequence). Unmatched junction bases numbered 7, after V lost 6 bases and J lost 3 bases. CDR3 length equals 14 residues.

V gene TRBV6-5 combines with J gene TRBJ1-6; D perhaps matches TRBD1 (5 bases). The CDR3 contains 16 residues. With 2 bases removed from V and 0 bases from J, the gap between germline ends came to 8 bases. The germline gives CDR1 MNHEY, CDR2 SVGAGI. CDR3 nucleotides: TGTGCCAGCAGTTACCAGGGCAGCTCCTATAATTCACCCCTCCACTTT. It specifies CASSYQGSSYNSPLHF.

The J gene is TRBJ2-1, the V gene TRBV7-9; 10 bases align to TRBD2. V dropped 5 bases and J dropped 12; count of bases not matched to a gene: 16. The CDR3 is 16 residues long. CDR1 is SEHNR and CDR2 is FQNEAQ in the germline V gene (reference sequence). The DNA of the CDR3 is TGTGCCAGCAGCCACTTTTATAGAGCGGGAGGGCCTTGGCAGTTCTTC. This translates into CASSHFYRAGGPWQFF. The variable domain in full, with the rest retrieved from reference TRBV7-9 and TRBJ2-1, is DTGVSQNPRHKITKRGQNVTFRCDPISEHNRLYWYRQTLGQGPEFLTYFQNEAQLEKSRLLSDRFSAERPKGSFSTLEIQRTEQGDSAMYLCASSHFYRAGGPWQFFGPGTRLTVL.

Points on this clone: One end of the junction fails to match germline, which may point to a read error. J is TRBJ1-2 and V is TRBV10-2; TRBD1 aligns across 10 bases. The CDR3 runs to 13 residues. Germline V gene data show CDR1 as WSHSY and CDR2 as SAAADI. The CDR3 nucleotides are TGCGCCAGCAGTGTCCCCGGGACAGGGGATTCTGACTTC. It yields the protein CASSVPGTGDSDF.

The chain employs TRBV2 and TRBJ2-7; possibly TRBD1 for D (6 bases). The V end was cut by 6 bases, the J end by 2 bases, with 11 bases between. The CDR3 extends over 13 amino acids. From germline, CDR1 is SNHLY and CDR2 FYNNEI. The CDR3 DNA reads TGTGCCAGCAGAATAGGACAGACCTACGAGCAGTACTTC. This codes for CASRIGQTYEQYF.

The chain combines TRBV20-1 with TRBJ2-1, with 7 bases identical to TRBD2. Germline-derived CDR1 and CDR2 are DFQATT and SNEGSKA (reference sequence). The CDR3 length is 18 residues. Trimming at V came to 3 bases and at J to 5 bases, leaving 19 bases not matched to a gene. CDR3: CSASSVHPGLPYNNEQFF. The CDR3 DNA follows: TGCAGTGCTAGTAGTGTCCACCCGGGACTACCGTATAACAATGAGCAGTTCTTC.

The genes are TRBV19 and TRBJ1-5; 7 bases line up with TRBD1. The CDR3 sequence is 15 residues long. With 4 bases clipped from V and 2 bases from J, the junction kept 5 bases outside the gene matches. Germline CDR1 LNHDA, CDR2 SQIVND (reference sequence). This CDR3 is CASSNTGVRNQPQHF. The CDR3 DNA is TGTGCCAGTAGTAATACAGGGGTGCGCAATCAGCCCCAGCATTTT.

The V call is TRBV4-3, the J call TRBJ2-2; 10 bases are a match to TRBD2. V dropped 0 bases and J dropped 3; count of bases not matched to a gene: 7. This CDR3 is 18 amino acids long. The germline gives CDR1 LGHNA, CDR2 YSLEER. Here the CDR3 DNA reads TGCGCCAGCAGCCAAGATTTGGCTAGCGGGAGTGACACCGGGGAGCTGTTTTTT. Its translation: CASSQDLASGSDTGELFF.

This clone occurred once. V usage is TRBV11-3 and J usage is TRBJ1-3; 7 bases line up with TRBD1. This CDR3 spans 14 amino acids. Germline CDR1 is SGHNT and CDR2 is YENEEA. V shed 8 bases and J 2 bases; nucleotides not matched to a gene: 6. Here the CDR3 reads CASEDRAAGNTIYF. CDR3 coding DNA: TGTGCCAGCGAAGACAGGGCGGCTGGAAACACCATATATTTT.

The CDR3 DNA follows: TGCGCCAGCAGCCAAGAGGAGGAGCATGAGCAGTTCTTC. As protein: CASSQEEEHEQFF. This rearrangement joins TRBV4-3 to TRBJ2-1; D is possibly TRBD2 (5 bases). The germline CDR1 and CDR2 sequences are LGHNA and YSLEER. The V end was cut by 0 bases, the J end by 8 bases, with 8 bases between. The CDR3 loop spans 13 amino acids.

V is TRBV6-5 and J is TRBJ1-1; D ambiguous. This CDR3 spans 14 amino acids. CDR1 and CDR2 from the germline V gene are MNHEY and SVGAGI. Trimming shortened V by 0 bases and J by 5 bases, and 10 bases separated the two germline ends. The CDR3 DNA reads TGTGCCAGCAGTTACTCTCGGGAAAGGACTGAAGCTTTCTTT. Amino acids: CASSYSRERTEAFF.

The rearrangement joins TRBV7-8 to TRBJ2-7; the match to TRBD2 covers 7 bases. Per germline, CDR1 SGHVS and CDR2 FQNEAQ. The ends lost 0 bases at V and 4 bases at J; junction bases unmatched: 6. The CDR3 loop spans 15 amino acids. DNA of the CDR3: TGTGCCAGCAGCTTAGCAGCGGGACCGCTGTACGAGCAGTACGTC. Translating gives CASSLAAGPLYEQYV.

This clone was observed a few times. The chain carries TRBV6-2 or TRBV6-3 and TRBJ1-1; 7 bases agree with TRBD1. J was trimmed by 5 bases and V by 1 base; bases with no gene match: 16. The CDR3 extends over 18 amino acids. Looked up from germline, CDR1 is MNHEY and CDR2 is SVGEGT. The CDR3 protein is CASSYLAVRAGGLTEAFF. Here the CDR3 DNA reads TGTGCCAGCAGTTACTTAGCCGTTCGGGCAGGGGGTCTGACTGAAGCTTTCTTT.

This chain joins TRBV13 and TRBJ1-2; D may be TRBD1 (5 bases). The CDR3 is made up of 14 amino acids. Germline loops: CDR1 PRHDT, CDR2 FYEKMQ (reference sequence). Deletions cut 2 bases from V and 2 bases from J, with 9 bases between. The CDR3 protein is CASSLNPGNYGYTF. DNA of the CDR3: TGTGCCAGCAGCTTAAACCCAGGGAACTATGGCTACACCTTC.

The rearrangement links TRBV28 to TRBJ2-7, with TRBD1 matching 7 bases. The CDR3 is made up of 16 amino acids. Germline V gene lookup returns CDR1 MDHEN and CDR2 SYDVKM. The V and J ends lost 5 bases and 4 bases, in that order; junction bases with no gene match: 14. The CDR3 is CASSAQTRTGLYEQYV. The CDR3 coding sequence is TGTGCCAGCAGTGCCCAAACCCGGACAGGACTGTACGAGCAGTACGTC.

The chain is built from TRBV7-2 and TRBJ2-7; weak D call: TRBD2 (6 bases). Looked up from germline, CDR1 is SGHTA and CDR2 is FQGNSA. Trimming left V 5 bases short and J 3 bases short, with 14 bases between. The CDR3 has 14 residues. Written as DNA, the CDR3 is TGTGCCAGCAGCCCGGGACTGTCTCTCTACGAGCAGTACTTC. It specifies CASSPGLSLYEQYF.

The chain uses TRBV7-2 and TRBJ1-1; D unresolved. V lost 2 bases and J lost 5, with 21 bases in between. This CDR3 has 17 residues. Germline lookup yields CDR1 SGHTA and CDR2 FQGNSA. The CDR3 region has the DNA TGTGCCAGCAGCTTACTGCGGCGGGCAGCCGCCGGGACTGAAGCTTTCTTT. It is translated as CASSLLRRAAAGTEAFF.

The chain combines TRBV12-3 or TRBV12-4 with TRBJ1-2, with a weak D call TRBD1 (6 bases). The CDR3 contains 13 residues. With 8 bases removed from V and 4 bases from J, the gap between germline ends came to 14 bases. This CDR3 reads CASGDTFIYGYTF. The CDR3, as DNA: TGTGCCAGCGGGGACACCTTCATCTATGGCTACACCTTC.

A few counts support this clone. The J gene is TRBJ2-1, the V gene TRBV28; 7 bases align to TRBD1. This CDR3 is built from 15 residues. Per germline, CDR1 MDHEN and CDR2 SYDVKM. Trimming at V came to 6 bases and at J to 2 bases, leaving 7 bases not matched to a gene. The CDR3 sequence: CASSNRQGTYNEQFF. In DNA, the CDR3 is TGTGCCAGCAGCAACCGACAGGGAACCTACAATGAGCAGTTCTTC.

For this clone: At the DNA level, this CDR3 is encoded by other sequences in the same sample as well. This rearrangement joins TRBV12-3 or TRBV12-4 to TRBJ1-2, with a possible D match to TRBD1 (5 bases). The germline V and J ends were trimmed by 3 bases and 4 bases, with 6 bases remaining between them. The CDR3 is made up of 12 amino acids. This chain's CDR3 is CASSFRGYGYTF. CDR3 bases: TGTGCCAGCAGTTTTAGGGGCTATGGCTACACCTTC.

V and J are TRBV19 and TRBJ2-3; TRBD1 matches 10 bases. The V segment lost 10 bases and the J segment 3 bases; nucleotides outside the gene matches: 4. Germline CDR1 reads LNHDA; CDR2 reads SQIVND (reference sequence). The CDR3 runs 13 residues. In DNA, the CDR3 is TGTGCCACCAGACAGGGGGCAACAGATACGCAGTATTTT. It encodes CATRQGATDTQYF.

V and J are TRBV12-3 or TRBV12-4 and TRBJ2-1, with D perhaps matching TRBD1 (5 bases). The CDR3 contains 13 residues. The ends were cut back, 2 bases at V and 5 bases at J, with 7 bases in the middle. CDR3 in amino acids: CASSLNRNNEQFF. As DNA, the CDR3 is TGTGCCAGCAGTTTAAACAGGAACAATGAGCAGTTCTTC.